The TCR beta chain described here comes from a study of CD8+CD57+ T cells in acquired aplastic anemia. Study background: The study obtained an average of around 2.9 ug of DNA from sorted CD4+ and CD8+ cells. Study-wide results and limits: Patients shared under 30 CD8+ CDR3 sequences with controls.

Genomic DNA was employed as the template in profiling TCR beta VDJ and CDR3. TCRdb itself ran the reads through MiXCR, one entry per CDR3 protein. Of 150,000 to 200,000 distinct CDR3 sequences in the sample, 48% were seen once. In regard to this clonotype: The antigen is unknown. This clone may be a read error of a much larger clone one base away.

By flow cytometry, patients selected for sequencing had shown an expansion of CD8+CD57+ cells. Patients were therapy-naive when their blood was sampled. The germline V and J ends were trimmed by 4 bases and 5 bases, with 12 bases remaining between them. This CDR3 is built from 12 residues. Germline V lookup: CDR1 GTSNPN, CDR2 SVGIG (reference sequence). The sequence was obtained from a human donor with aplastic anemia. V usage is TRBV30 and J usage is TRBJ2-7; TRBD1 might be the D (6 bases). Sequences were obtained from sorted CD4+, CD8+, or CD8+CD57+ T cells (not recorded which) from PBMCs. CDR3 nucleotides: TGTGCCTGGACCGACAGGACACACGAGCAGTACTTC. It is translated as CAWTDRTHEQYF. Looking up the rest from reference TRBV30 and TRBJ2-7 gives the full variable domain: SQTIHQWPATLVQPVGSPLSLECTVEGTSNPNLYWYRQAAGRGLQLLFYSVGIGQISSEVPQNLSASRPQDRQFILSSKKLLLSDSGFYLCAWTDRTHEQYFGPGTRLTVT.